The clone carrying this TCR beta chain was seen repeatedly, ten times or more. Its antigen remains unidentified. The data were taken from a study of read filtering for tumor transcriptome and immune sequencing. In the study overall: Whole-transcriptome libraries were prepared after DNase treatment. Per sample, TCR-region reads ranged about 4 to 11 million by IR-seq, about 75 to 1,300 by RNA-seq.

Molecular barcoded adaptors covering alpha/delta and beta/gamma chains were used on roughly 400 ng RNA. TCRdb re-analysed the reads in MiXCR, keeping a single row per CDR3 protein. This table holds over 55,000 distinct CDR3 sequences, 14% found once. Germline lookup yields CDR1 LGHNA and CDR2 YSLEER. The CDR3 contains 15 residues. V lost 4 bases, J lost 8 bases, and 8 bases stayed unmatched. Findings and caveats of the study: This fraction held mixed bone marrow immune cells after CD138-negative sorting.

Material for sequencing was a population of CD138-negative cells sorted from bone marrow. The clonotype was recovered from a donor aged 40 or over with multiple myeloma. This chain links TRBV4-3 with TRBJ2-1; TRBD2 agrees at 10 bases. The CDR3 is CASSLLAGEGHEQFF. For the CDR3, the DNA is TGCGCCAGCAGCCTTCTAGCGGGAGAAGGGCATGAGCAGTTCTTC.